The present TCR beta chain was sequenced within a study of blood T cell repertoires in COVID-19. In the study overall: The origin of the acute and convalescent COVID-19 samples was the United States, Italy and Spain. Sample material is recorded as cDNA or gDNA derived from T cells, B-cell-depleted T cells, or PBMCs.

The length of the CDR3 is 14 residues. In germline, CDR1 is SGHTA, CDR2 FQGNSA. Deletions cut 3 bases from V and 2 bases from J, with 8 bases between. Some clones are missing from TCRdb's copy, which holds only in-frame ones; the method was immunoSEQ multiplex PCR. The data show some 190,000 clones, with about 88% seen just once and around 1.5% held by the top ten. Sequenced input: peripheral blood. The J gene is TRBJ1-5, the V gene TRBV7-2, with D possibly matching TRBD1 (5 bases). This clonotype was sampled from a man between 18 and 29 years old with active or convalescent COVID-19. CDR3 sequence: CASSLKGGNQPQHF. The CDR3 DNA reads TGTGCCAGCAGCTTGAAAGGGGGCAATCAGCCCCAGCATTTT.